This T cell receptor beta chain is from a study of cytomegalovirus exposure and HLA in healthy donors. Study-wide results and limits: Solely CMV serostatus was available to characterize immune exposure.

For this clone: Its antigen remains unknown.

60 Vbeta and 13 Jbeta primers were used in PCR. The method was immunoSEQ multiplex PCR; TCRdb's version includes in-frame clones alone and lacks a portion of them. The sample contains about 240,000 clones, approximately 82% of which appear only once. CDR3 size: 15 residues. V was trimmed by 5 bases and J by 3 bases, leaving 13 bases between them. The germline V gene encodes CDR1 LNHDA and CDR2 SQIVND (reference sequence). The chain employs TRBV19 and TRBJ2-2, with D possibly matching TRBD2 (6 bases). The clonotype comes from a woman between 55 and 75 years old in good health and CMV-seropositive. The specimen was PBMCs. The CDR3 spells CASSPRDFYTGELFF. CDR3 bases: TGTGCCAGTAGTCCCCGGGACTTCTACACCGGGGAGCTGTTTTTT.